This is a list of T cell receptor beta chains from one sample in a study of T-cell memory formation after mild COVID-19. A single record per CDR3 protein comes from TCRdb applying MiXCR to the 5' RACE reads. Of about 130,000 distinct CDR3 sequences detected, about 6.5% appear once; the ten largest clones hold 2% to 2.5%. Sequencing was carried out using PBMCs or a T cell subset sorted from them (not recorded which). The receptors stem from an adult woman who had mild COVID-19 (a few samples of this study predate the infection). Cell type and time point are not known. Both conserved end residues are part of each CDR3. Each record gives: V gene, clone size, D gene, J gene, CDR3 length, CDR3 DNA, CDR3 protein. A D gene is named only where the DNA matches it firmly. Clone size is shown for a subset of rows, as once, few, many or a class of expanded clone.

>TRBV6-1|many|.|TRBJ2-5|10
TGTGCCAGCAGATTAGAGACCCAGTACTTC
CASRLETQYF
>TRBV10-3|many|.|TRBJ2-5|14
TGTGCCATCAGTCGAAGACAGGACCAAGAGACCCAGTACTTC
CAISRRQDQETQYF
>TRBV25-1|many|TRBD2|TRBJ2-1|16
TGTGCCAGCAGACCTGGGGGGGGGAGCTCCTACAATGAGCAGTTCTTC
CASRPGGGSSYNEQFF
>TRBV12-3/TRBV12-4|.|.|TRBJ2-7|16
TGTGCCAGCAGTCCTGAGGGGGGGATGAGGACCTACGAGCAGTACTTC
CASSPEGGMRTYEQYF
>TRBV5-1|.|.|TRBJ1-1|13
TGCGCCAGCCAAGTGGAGGGGGGCACTGAAGCTTTCTTT
CASQVEGGTEAFF
>TRBV6-6|.|TRBD1|TRBJ1-5|15
TGTGCCAGCGAAAATCGGGACAGGGTCAATCAGCCCCAGCATTTT
CASENRDRVNQPQHF
>TRBV7-9|few|TRBD2|TRBJ2-3|13
TGTGCCAGCAGCTCTAGCGGGTCAGATACGCAGTATTTT
CASSSSGSDTQYF
>TRBV7-2|many|.|TRBJ2-1|12
TGTGCCAGCAGCTTCCTTTTAGCTGAGCAGTTCTTC
CASSFLLAEQFF
>TRBV5-4|many|.|TRBJ2-1|15
TGTGCCAGCAGCTTGGTTGGGAGCTCCTACAATGAGCAGTTCTTC
CASSLVGSSYNEQFF
>TRBV7-2|.|.|TRBJ2-6|15
TGTGCCAGCAGCGTCGACAGCTCTGGGGCCAACGTCCTGACTTTC
CASSVDSSGANVLTF
>TRBV4-1|.|TRBD1|TRBJ1-6|20
TGCGCCAGCAGCCAAGATCGGACAGGTGCCCAGAGCTCCTATAATTCACCCCTCCACTTT
CASSQDRTGAQSSYNSPLHF
>TRBV7-9|many|TRBD2|TRBJ2-1|15
TGTGCCAGCAGCCGGAGGACTAGCGGGAGTAATGAGCAGTTCTTC
CASSRRTSGSNEQFF
>TRBV6-1|.|.|TRBJ2-6|14
TGTGCCAGCAGTGAAACAGGTGGGGCCAACGTCCTGACTTTC
CASSETGGANVLTF
>TRBV7-2|many|TRBD1|TRBJ2-3|15
TGTGCCAGCAGCTTCCGCCGGGACAGGGCAGATACGCAGTATTTT
CASSFRRDRADTQYF